This TCR beta chain was documented in a study of T cell responses to AZD1222 COVID-19 vaccine. Broader study findings: Repertoires were obtained only post-peak T cell response. Spike-spanning, vaccine-associated CD4 TCRs were dominant at 160-218 and 743-854.

The table came from immunoSEQ multiplex PCR; TCRdb's copy has only in-frame clones and leaves some out. The sample holds 95,000 to 110,000 clones, around 91% seen once. About this clone itself: Its antigen remains unidentified.

Sequencing was performed on peripheral blood, taken on day 0 of AZD1222 vaccination. The sequence was collected from an adult in good health.

In nucleotides, the CDR3 is TGTGCCAGCAGCGAACCGACTAGTGGGGGGGCCTGGGAGACCCAGTACTTC. Translated: CASSEPTSGGAWETQYF. This chain joins TRBV3-1 (or the pseudogene TRBV3-2) and TRBJ2-5; maybe TRBD2 (7 bases). V gave up 5 bases and J gave up 5 bases, with 24 bases separating them. The length of the CDR3 is 17 residues. Germline CDR1 reads LGHDT; CDR2 reads YNNKEL (reference sequence).